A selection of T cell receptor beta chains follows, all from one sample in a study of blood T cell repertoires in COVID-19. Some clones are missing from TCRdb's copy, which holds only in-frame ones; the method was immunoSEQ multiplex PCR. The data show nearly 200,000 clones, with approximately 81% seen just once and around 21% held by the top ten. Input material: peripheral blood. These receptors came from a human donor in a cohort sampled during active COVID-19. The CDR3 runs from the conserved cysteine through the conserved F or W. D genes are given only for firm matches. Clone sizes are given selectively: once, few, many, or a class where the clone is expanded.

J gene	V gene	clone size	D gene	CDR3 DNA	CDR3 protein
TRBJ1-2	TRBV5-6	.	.	TGTGCCAGCAGCTTGGCGGCAGGGACTAAGGGCTACACCTTC	CASSLAAGTKGYTF
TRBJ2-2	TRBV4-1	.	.	TGCGCCAGCAGCCAAGATCTTGCCCAGTTGAACACCGGGGAGCTGTTTTTT	CASSQDLAQLNTGELFF
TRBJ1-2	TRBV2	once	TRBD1	TGTGCCAGCAGTGAAGCAGGGGGCGCTGGCTACACCTTC	CASSEAGGAGYTF
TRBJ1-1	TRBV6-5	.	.	TGTGCCAGCAAGGAGTCGAGGCGCGGTGAAGCTTTCTTT	CASKESRRGEAFF
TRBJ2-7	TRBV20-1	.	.	TGCAGTGCTCCCAGTGGCGAGCAGTACTTC	CSAPSGEQYF
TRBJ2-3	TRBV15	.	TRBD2	TGTGCCACCAGCAGGGAAACTAGCGGGAGAGGCACAGATACGCAGTATTTT	CATSRETSGRGTDTQYF
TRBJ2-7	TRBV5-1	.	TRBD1	TGCGCCAGCAGCTGGGACAGCACATCCGAGCAGTACTTC	CASSWDSTSEQYF
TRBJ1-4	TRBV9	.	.	TGTGCCAGCAGCGTAGGGGCCGGGAGTGAAAAACTGTTTTTT	CASSVGAGSEKLFF
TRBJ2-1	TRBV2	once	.	TGTGCCAGCAGGTACGGCGGGGGCTTTTTCGATGAGCAGTTCTTC	CASRYGGGFFDEQFF
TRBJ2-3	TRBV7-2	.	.	TGTGCCAGCAGCTTAGAACTAGCAATCGGCACCAGCACAGATACGCAGTATTTT	CASSLELAIGTSTDTQYF
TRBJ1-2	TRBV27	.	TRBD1	TGTGCCAGCACCACAGGGGCAGGGAACTATGGCTACACCTTC	CASTTGAGNYGYTF
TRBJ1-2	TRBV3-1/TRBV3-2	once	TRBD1	TGTGCCAGCAGCCAACTCCAGGGGGCGGGAGGCTACACCTTC	CASSQLQGAGGYTF
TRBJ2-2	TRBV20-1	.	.	TGCAGTGCTAGTGGACGGAAGGAGGTTTTTTCGGGGGAGCTGTTTTTT	CSASGRKEVFSGELFF
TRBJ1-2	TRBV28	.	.	TGTGCCAGCAGCTCTGGACAGTCCTATGGCTACACCTTC	CASSSGQSYGYTF
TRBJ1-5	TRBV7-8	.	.	TGTGCCAGCAGCGACCAACCGCCTCTTTACAGGGTTAGCAATCAGCCCCAGCATTTT	CASSDQPPLYRVSNQPQHF